This T cell receptor (beta chain) originates from a study of T cells expressing NK-cell markers. TCRdb reprocessed the 5' RACE reads and stores each CDR3 protein as one record, lacking DNA. This listing includes 350,000 to 450,000 distinct CDR3 sequences. The CDR3 runs to 13 residues. Germline CDR1 ENHRY, CDR2 SYGVKD. The V gene is TRBV10-3, the J gene TRBJ2-3; as DNA is missing, the TRBD2 call by TCRdb cannot be tested. This receptor was identified in a man aged 18 to 69 in good health. Sequenced input: blood T cells: a sorted CD56 or NKG2C T cell subset, CD4+ or CD8+ T cells, or bulk PBMC T cells (not recorded which). CDR3: CAISSTGTSNPYF.